This T cell receptor (beta chain) was sequenced during a study of blood T cell repertoires in COVID-19. Study as a whole: T cells, B-cell-depleted T cells, or PBMCs supplied cDNA or gDNA.

Only one count was recorded for this clone. Libraries were prepared by immunoSEQ multiplex PCR; TCRdb keeps only in-frame clonotypes and omits some of them. The table includes 150,000 to 200,000 clones, over 85% detected once. V trimming: 4 bases; J trimming: 9 bases; junction bases outside the gene matches: 6. The CDR3 is 14 residues long. Germline values: CDR1 SGHRS, CDR2 YFSETQ. The clonotype originates from a woman aged 60-75 years with COVID-19, enrolled during active disease. The J gene is TRBJ1-6, the V gene TRBV5-1; 8 bases are shared with TRBD1. Material: peripheral blood. CDR3 bases: TGCGCCAGCAGCCCGGACAGGGAAAGTTCACCCCTCCACTTT. It codes for CASSPDRESSPLHF.